The 8 T cell receptor beta chains reported below all come from one sample, sequenced in a study of tumor-infiltrating lymphocytes in primary liver carcinoma. Co-extraction yielded RNA and DNA from 20-30 mg of unsorted bulk tissue. A constant-region primer primed TCR beta cDNA synthesis from about 0.45 ug of total RNA. Modified slightly, ARM-PCR produced TCR beta libraries over three nested multiplex PCR rounds. Use of TRBV1-TRBV30 forward primers with a C-beta reverse primer characterized the first two PCR rounds, which lasted around 11 cycles each. TCRdb itself ran the multiplex PCR reads through MiXCR, one entry per CDR3 protein. The table shows 95,000 to 100,000 distinct CDR3 sequences, with about 63% occurring only once. The specimen sequenced was liver tumor tissue from sampling region 2. Subset noted: tumor region T2, inferior pole. These receptors were obtained from an older woman with primary liver carcinoma and hepatitis B virus infection.

Comments on this clonotype: With a much larger clone just one base away, this may be a read error. Without the conserved terminal phenylalanine or tryptophan, this CDR3 likely stems from a read error. V gene TRBV28 combines with J gene TRBJ1-2; D is ambiguous. Trimming stripped 6 bases from V and 3 bases from J, with 14 bases between. CDR1 MDHEN and CDR2 SYDVKM come from the germline V gene. The CDR3 spans 14 residues. CDR3 region: CASRPSRGDYGYTY. DNA for the CDR3: TGTGCCAGCAGACCCAGTCGGGGAGACTATGGCTACACCTAC.

In regard to this clonotype: The junction differs from germline at one of its ends, possibly a read error. The rearrangement links TRBV6-1 to TRBJ2-3, with a weak D call TRBD2 (6 bases). There are 15 residues in the CDR3. Germline V lookup: CDR1 MNHNS, CDR2 SASEGT. CDR3 sequence: CASSEARGNTDTRYF. CDR3 in DNA: TGTGCCAGCAGTGAAGCGCGCGGGAACACAGATACGCGGTATTTT.

The chain recombines TRBV5-6 with TRBJ2-2; tentatively, D is TRBD1 (6 bases). The CDR3 covers 16 residues. V lost 2 bases and J lost 8, with 19 bases in between. Germline lookup yields CDR1 SGHDT and CDR2 YYEEEE. In DNA, the CDR3 is TGTGCCAGCAGCTTACGTGCAGGGGCCCTCAGGGGGGAGCTGTTTTTT. Its translation is CASSLRAGALRGELFF. Full variable domain (missing parts from reference TRBV5-6 and TRBJ2-2): DAGVTQSPTHLIKTRGQQVTLRCSPKSGHDTVSWYQQALGQGPQFIFQYYEEEERQRGNFPDRFSGHQFPNYSSELNVNALLLGDSALYLCASSLRAGALRGELFFGEGSRLTVL.

With regard to this clonotype: Relative to the germline gene, one junction end is altered; a read error may explain this. This chain links TRBV12-5 with TRBJ1-3; a possible D gene is TRBD1 (5 bases). Germline CDR1 reads LGHNT; CDR2 reads FRNRAP. The CDR3 contains 14 residues. CDR3 coding DNA: TGTGTTAGTGGTTTGGGGGTCTCTGGAAACACCATATATTTC. Amino acid sequence: CVSGLGVSGNTIYF.

As concerns this clonotype: A much more abundant neighbour one base away suggests this may be a read error. This chain links TRBV10-1 with TRBJ2-2; no definite D call. The CDR3 covers 16 residues. V was cut by 1 base and J by 3 bases, with 12 bases left in between. The germline V gene has CDR1 WNHNN and CDR2 SYGVQD (reference sequence). As DNA, the CDR3 is TGCGCCAGCAGTGAGTTCAAGGATGGGGACACCGGGGAGCTGTTTTTT. Protein: CASSEFKDGDTGELFF.

This clonotype appeared many times. The chain employs TRBV10-3 and TRBJ2-1; D is ambiguous. This CDR3 has 12 amino acids. The V end was cut by 5 bases, the J end by 3 bases, with 5 bases between. The V gene's germline CDR1 is ENHRY and CDR2 SYGVKD. CDR3 residues: CAISQFYNEQFF. The CDR3 bases are TGTGCCATCAGTCAATTCTACAATGAGCAGTTCTTC.

As for this clonotype: One end of the junction varies from germline; a read error may be responsible. The J gene is TRBJ2-7, the V gene TRBV5-1, with D tentatively TRBD1 or TRBD2 (5 bases each). Germline CDR1 and CDR2: SGHRS and YFSETQ. The length of the CDR3 is 15 residues. The CDR3 DNA sequence: TGCGTCAGCATCCCCGGGACGATGAGCTCCTACGAGCAGTACTTC. This gives the protein CVSIPGTMSSYEQYF.

As concerns this clonotype: An end of the junction does not agree with germline; a read error may underlie this. This rearrangement joins TRBV11-3 to TRBJ2-7; a weak D match, TRBD1 (5 bases). The length of the CDR3 is 14 residues. CDR1 and CDR2 (germline): SGHNT, YENEEA. In DNA, the CDR3 is TGTACCAGCAGCGTGGGGCGGCCCTCCTACGAGCAGTACTTC. Protein: CTSSVGRPSYEQYF.